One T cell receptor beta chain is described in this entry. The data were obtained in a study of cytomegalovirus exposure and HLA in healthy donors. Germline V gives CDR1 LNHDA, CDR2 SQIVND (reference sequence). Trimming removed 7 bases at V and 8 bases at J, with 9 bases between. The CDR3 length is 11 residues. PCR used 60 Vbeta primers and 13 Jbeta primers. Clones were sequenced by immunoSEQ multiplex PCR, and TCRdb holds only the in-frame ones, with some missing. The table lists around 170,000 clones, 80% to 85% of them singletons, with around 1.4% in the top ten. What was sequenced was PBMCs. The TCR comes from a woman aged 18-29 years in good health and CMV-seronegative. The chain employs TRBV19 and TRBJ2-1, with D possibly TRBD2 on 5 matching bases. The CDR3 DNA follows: TGTGCCAGTAATACGGGGTATGAGCAGTTCTTC. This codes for CASNTGYEQFF.